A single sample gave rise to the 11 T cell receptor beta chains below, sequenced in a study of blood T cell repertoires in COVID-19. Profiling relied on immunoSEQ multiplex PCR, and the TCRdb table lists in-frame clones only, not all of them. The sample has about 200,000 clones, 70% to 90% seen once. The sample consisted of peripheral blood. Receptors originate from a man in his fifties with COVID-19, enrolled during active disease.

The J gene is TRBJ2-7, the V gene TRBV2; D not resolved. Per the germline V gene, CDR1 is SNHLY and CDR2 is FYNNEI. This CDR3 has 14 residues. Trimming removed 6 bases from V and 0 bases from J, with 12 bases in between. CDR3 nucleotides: TGTGCCAGCAGGGAAACAGAGAGCTCCTACGAGCAGTACTTC. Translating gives CASRETESSYEQYF.

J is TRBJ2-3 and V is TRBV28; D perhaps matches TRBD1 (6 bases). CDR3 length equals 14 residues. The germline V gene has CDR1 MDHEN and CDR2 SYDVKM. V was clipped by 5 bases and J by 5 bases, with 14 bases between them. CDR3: CASSRSPGQDTQYF. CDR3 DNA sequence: TGTGCCAGCAGTCGATCGCCGGGACAAGATACGCAGTATTTT.

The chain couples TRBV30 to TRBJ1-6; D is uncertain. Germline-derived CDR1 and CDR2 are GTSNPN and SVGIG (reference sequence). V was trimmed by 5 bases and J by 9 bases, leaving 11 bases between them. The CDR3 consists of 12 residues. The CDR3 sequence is CAWDIQFSPLHF. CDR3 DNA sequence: TGTGCCTGGGACATCCAATTTTCACCCCTCCACTTT.

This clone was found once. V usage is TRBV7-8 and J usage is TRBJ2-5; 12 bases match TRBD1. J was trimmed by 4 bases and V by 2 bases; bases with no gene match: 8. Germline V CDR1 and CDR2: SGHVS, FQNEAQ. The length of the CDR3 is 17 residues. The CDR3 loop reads CASSLFSGQGASETQYF. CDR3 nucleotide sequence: TGTGCCAGCAGCTTATTCTCGGGACAGGGGGCTTCAGAGACCCAGTACTTC.

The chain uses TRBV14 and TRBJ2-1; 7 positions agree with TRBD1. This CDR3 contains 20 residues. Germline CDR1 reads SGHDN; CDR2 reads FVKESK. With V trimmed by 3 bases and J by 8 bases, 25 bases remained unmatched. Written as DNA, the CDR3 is TGTGCCAGCAGCCAGGACAGGACCAAAGCCGGGGTAAGGGTAACGGATGAGCAGTTCTTC. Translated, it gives CASSQDRTKAGVRVTDEQFF.

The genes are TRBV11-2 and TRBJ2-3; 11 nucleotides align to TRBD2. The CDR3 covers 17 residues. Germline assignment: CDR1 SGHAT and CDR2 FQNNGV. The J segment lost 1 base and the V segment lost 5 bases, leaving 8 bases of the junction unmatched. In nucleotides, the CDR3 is TGTGCCAGCAGCCGCCTACTAGCGGGAGTTGGCACAGATACGCAGTATTTT. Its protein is CASSRLLAGVGTDTQYF.

The CDR3 is CASSPGQGLYEQYF. As DNA, the CDR3 is TGTGCCAGCAGCCCGGGACAGGGGTTGTACGAGCAGTACTTC. The chain combines TRBV7-9 with TRBJ2-7; TRBD1 matches at 10 bases. Trimming removed 5 bases from V and 4 bases from J; junction bases left unmatched: 5. This CDR3 region has 14 residues. CDR1 SEHNR and CDR2 FQNEAQ come from the germline V gene (reference sequence).

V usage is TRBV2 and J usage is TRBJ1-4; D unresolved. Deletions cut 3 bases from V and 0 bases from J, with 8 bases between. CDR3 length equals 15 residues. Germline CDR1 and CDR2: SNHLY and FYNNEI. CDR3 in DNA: TGTGCCAGCAGTGACGTCACAGCAACTAATGAAAAACTGTTTTTT. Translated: CASSDVTATNEKLFF.

In nucleotides, the CDR3 is TGTGCCAGCAGCTTACTAAACCCTAGTGCGGGAGTGTACGAGCAGTACTTC. Protein sequence: CASSLLNPSAGVYEQYF. This rearrangement joins TRBV7-6 to TRBJ2-7, with 7 bases lining up with TRBD2. V lost 2 bases to trimming and J lost 4 bases; unmatched junction nucleotides: 14. The CDR3 is 17 residues long. The V gene's germline CDR1 is SGHVS and CDR2 FNYEAQ.

The CDR3 region has the DNA TGTGCCAGCAGTCCAACTAGCGGGGGCCCCTACGAGCAGTACTTC. It translates to CASSPTSGGPYEQYF. J is TRBJ2-7 and V is TRBV6-2 or TRBV6-3, with 11 bases fitting TRBD2. The germline V gene encodes CDR1 MNHEY and CDR2 SVGEGT. There are 15 residues in the CDR3. V trimming: 5 bases; J trimming: 2 bases; junction bases outside the gene matches: 5.

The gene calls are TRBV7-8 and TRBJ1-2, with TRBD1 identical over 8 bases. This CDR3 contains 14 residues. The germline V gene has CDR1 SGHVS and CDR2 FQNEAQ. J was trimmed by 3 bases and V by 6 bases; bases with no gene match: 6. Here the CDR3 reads CASSLRQGYYGYTF. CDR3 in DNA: TGTGCCAGCAGTTTACGACAGGGGTACTATGGCTACACCTTC.